The TCR beta chain described here comes from a study of molecular identifiers for immune sequencing clone quantification. Study-wide background: Naive CD8 cell RNA, from approximately 20,000 or 100,000 cells, was split five ways in replicates, with four sequenced.

This clonotype was recorded many times. TCRdb reanalysed the PCR reads using MiXCR and keeps one entry per CDR3 protein. The sample contains about 510,000 distinct CDR3 sequences, about 20% of which appear only once. Libraries of naive CD8 cells were prepared from 20,000 to 1,000,000 sorted cells using 10%, 30% or 50% RNA. This receptor was obtained from a human donor in good health. Some libraries in this study had Jurkat cell RNA spiked in. The sample taken for sequencing was naive CD8+ T cells from blood, with Jurkat cell RNA spiked in. Regarding subset: FACS-sorted CD8+CD4-CCR7+CD45RA+ naive T cells.

In DNA, the CDR3 is TGCAGCGCCTCACCGGGAGGCACCGGGGAGCTGTTTTTT. Protein product: CSASPGGTGELFF. This sequence joins TRBV29-1 and TRBJ2-2; 7 nucleotides line up with TRBD2. From germline, CDR1 is SQVTM and CDR2 ANQGSEA. The CDR3 is 13 residues long. The V gene end was trimmed by 7 bases and the J gene end by 4 bases; junction bases not matched to a gene: 6.